The source of this TCR beta chain is a study of blood T cell repertoires in COVID-19. The germline gives CDR1 SGHTA, CDR2 FQGNSA. V was shortened by 5 bases and J by 4 bases, with 8 bases between the two germline ends. This CDR3 spans 12 amino acids. Here immunoSEQ multiplex PCR was the method, and the copy in TCRdb shows in-frame clones only, minus some. The table lists approximately 150,000 clones, about 80% of them singletons. This sequence originates from a man between 65 and 79 years old with active or convalescent COVID-19. The chain links TRBV7-2 to TRBJ1-2; TRBD1 is a possible D gene (5 bases). The sample consisted of peripheral blood. For the CDR3, the DNA is TGTGCCAGCAGCGGCGGGGCCTATGGCTACACCTTC. Protein sequence: CASSGGAYGYTF.